The entry below describes one T cell receptor beta chain. A few counts support this clonotype. Its antigen remains unidentified. No base quality information exists; no much larger clone differs at one position. This sample was taken from a study of patients and donors after allogeneic stem cell transplantation (TCRdb year 2020). Reading from cysteine to phenylalanine, the CDR3 counts 18 amino acids. Left in the record is the CDR3 DNA by itself, 54 bases read in frame from the first base. Compared with germline, V lacks 7 bases and J lacks 0 bases; bases without a gene match: 12. Libraries were prepared through RT-PCR. Sequencing instrument: NextSeq 550. TCRdb applied fastp at Q25 and MiXCR to the public reads, then kept only in-frame beta chains. Rows matching on CDR3 protein sequence are summarized as one entry with the most common DNA and genes. Across this sample there are about 410,000 distinct CDR3 sequences, with 15% to 20% seen only once. Clones ranked in the top ten supply roughly 7% of the sample.

The source material was blood, either unsorted or a sorted T cell fraction (not recorded which). The V and J segments used are TRBV12-3 or TRBV12-4 and TRBJ1-6; TRBD1 aligns with 7 central bases. The TCR comes from a human donor who was either an allogeneic HSCT recipient or a stem cell or donor lymphocyte infusion donor (not recorded which). It is not recorded whose cells these are; they may come from a transplant donor. The CDR3 protein sequence reads: CASTTYLGGFSYNSPLHF. DNA sequence: TGTGCCAGCACCACCTACCTAGGGGGCTTCTCCTATAATTCACCCCTCCACTTT.